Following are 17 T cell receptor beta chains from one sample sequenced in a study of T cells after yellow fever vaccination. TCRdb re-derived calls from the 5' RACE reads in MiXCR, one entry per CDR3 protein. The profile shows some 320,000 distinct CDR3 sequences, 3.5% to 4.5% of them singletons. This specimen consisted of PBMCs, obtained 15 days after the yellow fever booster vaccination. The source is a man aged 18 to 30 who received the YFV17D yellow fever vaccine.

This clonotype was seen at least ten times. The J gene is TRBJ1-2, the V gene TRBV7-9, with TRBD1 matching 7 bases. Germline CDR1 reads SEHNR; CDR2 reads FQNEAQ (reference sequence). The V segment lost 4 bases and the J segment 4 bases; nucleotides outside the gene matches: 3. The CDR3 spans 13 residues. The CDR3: CASSSGQRYGYTF. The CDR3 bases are TGTGCCAGCAGCTCGGGACAGCGCTATGGCTACACCTTC.

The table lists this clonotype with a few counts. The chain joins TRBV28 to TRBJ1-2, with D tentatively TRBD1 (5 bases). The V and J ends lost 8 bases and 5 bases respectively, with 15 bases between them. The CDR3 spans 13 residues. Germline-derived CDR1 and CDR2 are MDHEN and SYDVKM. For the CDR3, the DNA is TGTGCCAGCGCGGACCGGGGGTTATATGGCTACACCTTC. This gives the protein CASADRGLYGYTF.

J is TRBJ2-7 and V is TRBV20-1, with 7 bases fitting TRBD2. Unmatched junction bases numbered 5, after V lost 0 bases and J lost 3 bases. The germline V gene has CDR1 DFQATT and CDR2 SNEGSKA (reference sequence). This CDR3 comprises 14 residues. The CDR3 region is CSARDGKRGYEQYF. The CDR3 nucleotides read TGCAGTGCTAGAGATGGCAAGCGGGGCTACGAGCAGTACTTC.

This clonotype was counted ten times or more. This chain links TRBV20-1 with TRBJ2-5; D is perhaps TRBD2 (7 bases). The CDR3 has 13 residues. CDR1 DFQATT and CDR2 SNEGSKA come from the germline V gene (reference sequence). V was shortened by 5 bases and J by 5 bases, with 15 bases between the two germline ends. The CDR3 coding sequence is TGCAGTGCTCGAAGGGGGGGATCGGAGACCCAGTACTTC. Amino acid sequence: CSARRGGSETQYF.

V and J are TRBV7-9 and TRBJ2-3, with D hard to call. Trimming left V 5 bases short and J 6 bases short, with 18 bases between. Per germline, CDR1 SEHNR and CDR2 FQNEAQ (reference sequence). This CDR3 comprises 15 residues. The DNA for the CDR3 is TGTGCCAGCAGCCAAGGTTACGGGCGATGGGATACGCAGTATTTT. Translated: CASSQGYGRWDTQYF. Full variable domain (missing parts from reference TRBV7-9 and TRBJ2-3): DTGVSQNPRHKITKRGQNVTFRCDPISEHNRLYWYRQTLGQGPEFLTYFQNEAQLEKSRLLSDRFSAERPKGSFSTLEIQRTEQGDSAMYLCASSQGYGRWDTQYFGPGTRLTVL.

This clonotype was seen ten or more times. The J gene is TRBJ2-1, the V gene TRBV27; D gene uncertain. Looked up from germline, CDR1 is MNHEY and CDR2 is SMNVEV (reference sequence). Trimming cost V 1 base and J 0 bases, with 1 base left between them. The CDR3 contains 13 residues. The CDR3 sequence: CASSLFSYNEQFF. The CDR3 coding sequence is TGTGCCAGCAGTTTATTCTCCTACAATGAGCAGTTCTTC.

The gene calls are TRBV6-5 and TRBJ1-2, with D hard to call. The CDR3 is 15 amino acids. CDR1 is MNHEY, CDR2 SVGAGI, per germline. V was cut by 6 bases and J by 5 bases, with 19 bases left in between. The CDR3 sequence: CASSRTPPPFYGYTF. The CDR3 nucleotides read TGTGCCAGCAGCCGGACCCCACCGCCTTTTTATGGCTACACCTTC.

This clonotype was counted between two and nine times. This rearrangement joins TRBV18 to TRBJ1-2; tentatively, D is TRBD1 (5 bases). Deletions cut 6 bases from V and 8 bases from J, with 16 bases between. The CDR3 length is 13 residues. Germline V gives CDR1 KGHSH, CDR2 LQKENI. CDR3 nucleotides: TGTGCCAGCTCCACCGTCGGGGGGAGCGGCTACACCTTC. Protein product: CASSTVGGSGYTF.

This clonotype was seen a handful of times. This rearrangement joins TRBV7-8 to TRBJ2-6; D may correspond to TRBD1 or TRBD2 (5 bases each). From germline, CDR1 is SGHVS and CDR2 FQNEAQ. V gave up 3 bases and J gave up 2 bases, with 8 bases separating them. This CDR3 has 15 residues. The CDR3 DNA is TGTGCCAGCAGCTTTCGGGGCACTGGGGCCAACGTCCTGACTTTC. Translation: CASSFRGTGANVLTF.

The CDR3 sequence is CASSNIARGTGENIQYF. CDR3 nucleotides: TGTGCCAGCAGCAATATCGCCAGGGGGACAGGTGAAAACATTCAGTACTTC. The chain uses TRBV7-6 and TRBJ2-4; 8 bases map to TRBD1. CDR1 is SGHVS, CDR2 FNYEAQ, per germline. The CDR3 totals 17 residues. After removal of 5 bases from V and 5 bases from J, the junction contained 14 bases not matched to a gene.

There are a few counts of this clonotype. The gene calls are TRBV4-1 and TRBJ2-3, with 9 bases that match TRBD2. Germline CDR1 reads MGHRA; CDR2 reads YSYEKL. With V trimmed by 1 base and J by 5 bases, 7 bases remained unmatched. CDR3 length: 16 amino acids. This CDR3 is CASSQVGGGAKDTQYF. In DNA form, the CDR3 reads TGCGCCAGCAGCCAAGTTGGCGGGGGGGCCAAAGATACGCAGTATTTT.

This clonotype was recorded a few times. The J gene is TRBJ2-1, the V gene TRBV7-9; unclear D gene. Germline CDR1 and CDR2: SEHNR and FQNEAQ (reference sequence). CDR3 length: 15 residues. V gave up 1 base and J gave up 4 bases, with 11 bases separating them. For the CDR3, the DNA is TGTGCCAGCAGCTTAGTCCTGGCACCTTACAATGAGCAGTTCTTC. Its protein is CASSLVLAPYNEQFF.

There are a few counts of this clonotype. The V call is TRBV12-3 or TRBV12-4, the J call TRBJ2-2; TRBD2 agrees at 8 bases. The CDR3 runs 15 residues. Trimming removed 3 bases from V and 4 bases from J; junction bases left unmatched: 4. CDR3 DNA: TGTGCCAGCAGTTTCCCACTAGCGGCCACCGGGGAGCTGTTTTTT. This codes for CASSFPLAATGELFF.

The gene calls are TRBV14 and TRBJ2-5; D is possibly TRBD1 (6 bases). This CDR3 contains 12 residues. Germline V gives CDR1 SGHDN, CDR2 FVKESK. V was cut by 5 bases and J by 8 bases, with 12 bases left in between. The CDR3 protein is CASSSQGPTQYF. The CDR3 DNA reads TGTGCCAGCAGCTCCCAGGGGCCTACCCAGTACTTC.

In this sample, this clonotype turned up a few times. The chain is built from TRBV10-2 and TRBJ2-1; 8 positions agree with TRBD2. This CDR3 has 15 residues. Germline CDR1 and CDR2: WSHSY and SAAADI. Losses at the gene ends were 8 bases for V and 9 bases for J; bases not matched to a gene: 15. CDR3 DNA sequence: TGCGCCAGCCGTCCCGGGGGGGGGACTGGAGGTGAGCAGTTCTTC. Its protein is CASRPGGGTGGEQFF.

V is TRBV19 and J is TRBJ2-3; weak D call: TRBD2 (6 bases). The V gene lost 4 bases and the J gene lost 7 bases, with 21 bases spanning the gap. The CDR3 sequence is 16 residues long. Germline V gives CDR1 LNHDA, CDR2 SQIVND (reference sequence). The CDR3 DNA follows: TGTGCCAGTAGTACGCTGGGGGGTTCTTTTTCGAATACGCAGTATTTT. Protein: CASSTLGGSFSNTQYF.

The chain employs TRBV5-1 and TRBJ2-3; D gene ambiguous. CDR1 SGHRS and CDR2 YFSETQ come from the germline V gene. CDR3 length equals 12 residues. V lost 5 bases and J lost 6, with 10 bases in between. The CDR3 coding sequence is TGCGCCAGCAGTCGTCAATTCGATACGCAGTATTTT. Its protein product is CASSRQFDTQYF. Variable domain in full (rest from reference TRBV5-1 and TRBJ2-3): KAGVTQTPRYLIKTRGQQVTLSCSPISGHRSVSWYQQTPGQGLQFLFEYFSETQRNKGNFPGRFSGRQFSNSRSEMNVSTLELGDSALYLCASSRQFDTQYFGPGTRLTVL.